This T cell receptor beta chain is drawn from a study of vaccination effects on CD4 cells after COVID-19. Only one count was recorded for this clone. What it recognizes is unknown. With 6 bases removed from V and 4 bases from J, the gap between germline ends came to 24 bases. CDR1 and CDR2 (germline): SGHTA, FQGNSA. The CDR3 is 17 residues long. Before sequencing took place, the ViraFEST assay used viral peptide pools to expand antigen-specific CD4+ T cells. At the end of more than 8 days of culture, CD4+ T cells were isolated. By PCR, the person was confirmed to have had SARS-CoV-2 infection between March and December 2020. IL-2 medium was substituted for half the medium on days 3 and 7. The method was immunoSEQ multiplex PCR; TCRdb's version includes in-frame clones alone and lacks a portion of them. This table holds around 47,000 clones, approximately 70% found once.

The genes are TRBV7-2 and TRBJ1-2; a weak D match, TRBD1 (6 bases). The source material was CD4+ T cells from PBMCs cultured with a peptide pool, sampled before COVID-19 vaccination. The TCR sequence derives from a human donor who had a prior SARS-CoV-2 infection. CDR3 DNA sequence: TGTGCCAGCAGTTTCACGGGGGCGGGGCTTTCGGGCTATGGCTACACCTTC. Translating it yields CASSFTGAGLSGYGYTF.